This entry lists 18 T cell receptor beta chains sequenced from one sample in a study of CD8+ T cells in alopecia areata. RNA extraction and reverse transcription yielded cDNA as sequencing template. The data were produced by immunoSEQ multiplex PCR, yet TCRdb's version contains in-frame clones alone and is incomplete. The sample has approximately 280,000 clones; 55% to 75% are singletons. The treatment is: oral pan-JAK inhibitor, 5-10 mg twice daily. The material sequenced was CD4+ T cells sorted from blood, taken at week 24, from a patient treated with tofacitinib. The origin of the receptors is a human donor with alopecia areata.

The chain couples TRBV29-1 to TRBJ1-5; TRBD1 might be the D (5 bases). The CDR3 consists of 12 residues. V was pared by 2 bases and J by 5 bases, with 7 bases between. Germline assignment: CDR1 SQVTM and CDR2 ANQGSEA. The CDR3 bases are TGCAGCGTTGAACAGGGTGATCAGCCCCAGCATTTT. This translates into CSVEQGDQPQHF.

The chain couples TRBV7-9 to TRBJ1-1; 9 nucleotides line up with TRBD1. Germline lookup yields CDR1 SEHNR and CDR2 FQNEAQ (reference sequence). V was clipped by 5 bases and J by 8 bases; unmatched bases: 15. The length of the CDR3 is 16 residues. CDR3 amino acids: CASSPSTLQGAGEAFF. The CDR3 region has the DNA TGTGCCAGCAGCCCCTCCACCCTACAGGGGGCGGGCGAAGCTTTCTTT.

This sequence joins TRBV5-1 and TRBJ1-1; tentatively, D is TRBD1 (6 bases). The CDR3 consists of 10 residues. CDR1 SGHRS and CDR2 YFSETQ come from the germline V gene. V was trimmed by 4 bases and J by 11 bases, leaving 9 bases between them. CDR3 coding DNA: TGCGCCAGCAGCGAGGGGGTGGCTTTCTTT. It specifies CASSEGVAFF.

The chain's CDR3 is CASRGNEQFF. The CDR3 coding sequence is TGTGCCAGCAGGGGGAATGAGCAGTTCTTC. The chain recombines TRBV27 with TRBJ2-1; no clear D. CDR3 length: 10 amino acids. The V end lost 6 bases, the J end lost 7 bases, and 4 bases lay between the germline ends. Germline V gives CDR1 MNHEY, CDR2 SMNVEV (reference sequence).

This clone occurred a few times. V gene TRBV9 combines with J gene TRBJ2-1; 7 bases agree with TRBD1. CDR1 and CDR2 (germline): SGDLS, YYNGEE. Trimming at V came to 0 bases and at J to 5 bases, leaving 11 bases not matched to a gene. This CDR3 has 17 residues. CDR3 residues: CASSVAPRAGGNNEQFF. Here the CDR3 DNA reads TGTGCCAGCAGCGTAGCCCCAAGGGCAGGGGGAAACAATGAGCAGTTCTTC.

V is TRBV5-1 and J is TRBJ1-3, with D perhaps matching TRBD1 (6 bases). Between the trimmed V and J ends, which lost 0 bases and 4 bases, there was a span of 17 bases. The V gene's germline CDR1 is SGHRS and CDR2 YFSETQ. The CDR3 runs to 17 residues. This CDR3 is CASSLASAGAGGNTIYF. The CDR3 region has the DNA TGCGCCAGCAGCTTGGCCTCAGCAGGGGCGGGCGGAAACACCATATATTTT.

The CDR3 spells CALTGGRGEETQYF. The CDR3 DNA reads as TGTGCCCTTACCGGGGGGCGAGGGGAAGAGACCCAGTACTTC. The chain couples TRBV30 to TRBJ2-5; TRBD2 might be the D (7 bases). Germline V CDR1 and CDR2: GTSNPN, SVGIG (reference sequence). V was shortened by 8 bases and J by 3 bases, with 19 bases between the two germline ends. This CDR3 contains 14 residues.

The V gene is TRBV5-6, the J gene TRBJ1-6; 9 bases agree with TRBD1. This CDR3 has 18 residues. The trim removed 1 base at V and 5 bases at J, leaving 10 bases unmatched. The V gene's germline CDR1 is SGHDT and CDR2 YYEEEE. The chain's CDR3 is CASSLSVTGGFDNSPLHF. DNA for the CDR3: TGTGCCAGCAGCTTGTCCGTAACAGGGGGCTTTGATAATTCACCCCTCCACTTT.

The V and J genes are TRBV30 and TRBJ2-7, with D possibly matching TRBD2 (6 bases). V was shortened by 1 base and J by 2 bases, with 12 bases between the two germline ends. The CDR3 extends over 14 amino acids. The germline CDR1 and CDR2 sequences are GTSNPN and SVGIG (reference sequence). CDR3 residues: CAWSDAGGPYEQYF. In nucleotides, the CDR3 is TGTGCCTGGAGTGACGCCGGGGGACCCTACGAGCAGTACTTC.

The chain is built from TRBV30 and TRBJ2-7; perhaps TRBD1 as D (6 bases). Trimming stripped 7 bases from V and 3 bases from J, with 22 bases between. This CDR3 has 15 amino acids. Germline loops: CDR1 GTSNPN, CDR2 SVGIG (reference sequence). The CDR3 sequence: CASQTGSSSIYEQYF. In DNA form, the CDR3 reads TGTGCCTCTCAAACAGGGTCCTCCTCCATCTACGAGCAGTACTTC.

In its sample, this clone was seen once. An end of the junction differs from the germline gene, which may be a read error. The genes are TRBV7-7 and TRBJ2-5; D gene ambiguous. This CDR3 region has 12 residues. Germline CDR1 SSHAT, CDR2 FNYEAQ (reference sequence). The CDR3: CASSPNRETQYF. In DNA, the CDR3 is TGTGCTAGCAGCCCCAATCGAGAGACCCAGTACTTC. Full variable domain (outside the CDR3, taken from reference TRBV7-7 and TRBJ2-5): GAGVSQSPRYKVTKRGQDVTLRCDPISSHATLYWYQQALGQGPEFLTYFNYEAQPDKSGLPSDRFSAERPEGSISTLTIQRTEQRDSAMYRCASSPNRETQYFGPGTRLLVL.

The rearrangement links TRBV7-2 to TRBJ2-7, with D perhaps assigned TRBD1 or TRBD2 (5 bases each). Between the trimmed V and J ends, which lost 0 bases and 2 bases, there was a span of 8 bases. This CDR3 has 14 amino acids. Germline CDR1 and CDR2: SGHTA and FQGNSA. CDR3 sequence: CASSLARGTYEQYF. Written as DNA, the CDR3 is TGTGCCAGCAGCTTAGCGAGGGGCACCTACGAGCAGTACTTC.

The CDR3 spells CASSGGYYNEQFF. CDR3 coding DNA: TGTGCCAGTAGCGGGGGTTACTACAATGAGCAGTTCTTC. The rearrangement joins TRBV11-2 to TRBJ2-1; TRBD2 matches at 9 bases. The CDR3 loop spans 13 amino acids. Germline assignment: CDR1 SGHAT and CDR2 FQNNGV. J gave up 3 bases and V 9 bases, and 3 bases lay outside the gene matches. Supplemented by reference TRBV11-2 and TRBJ2-1, the full variable domain reads EAGVAQSPRYKIIEKRQSVAFWCNPISGHATLYWYQQILGQGPKLLIQFQNNGVVDDSQLPKDRFSAERLKGVDSTLKIQPAKLEDSAVYLCASSGGYYNEQFFGPGTRLTVL.

Concerning this clone: The identical CDR3 is also encoded by other nucleotide sequences in the sample. V usage is TRBV7-2 and J usage is TRBJ2-3, with no clear D. The V end lost 3 bases, the J end lost 0 bases, and 1 base lay between the germline ends. CDR3 length equals 12 residues. Germline V CDR1 and CDR2: SGHTA, FQGNSA. In DNA, the CDR3 is TGTGCCAGCAGCTTGAGCACAGATACGCAGTATTTT. Residues: CASSLSTDTQYF.

The rearrangement uses TRBV7-9 and TRBJ2-5, with a possible D match to TRBD1 (6 bases). Trimming shortened V by 0 bases and J by 3 bases, and 11 bases separated the two germline ends. The germline V gene encodes CDR1 SEHNR and CDR2 FQNEAQ (reference sequence). The CDR3 sequence is 15 residues long. The CDR3: CASSLAVAGEETQYF. For the CDR3, the DNA is TGTGCCAGCAGCTTAGCTGTAGCAGGGGAAGAGACCCAGTACTTC.

The table lists this clone with a count of one. J is TRBJ2-2 and V is TRBV7-9, with TRBD2 matching over 8 bases. From germline, CDR1 is SEHNR and CDR2 FQNEAQ (reference sequence). V lost 5 bases, J lost 6 bases, and 11 bases stayed unmatched. The CDR3 totals 16 residues. DNA for the CDR3: TGTGCCAGCAGCCTCCGGGGGGGCGTCGTCCCCGGGGAGCTGTTTTTT. Translating it yields CASSLRGGVVPGELFF. Using reference TRBV7-9 and TRBJ2-2 for the parts outside the CDR3, the full variable domain is DTGVSQNPRHKITKRGQNVTFRCDPISEHNRLYWYRQTLGQGPEFLTYFQNEAQLEKSRLLSDRFSAERPKGSFSTLEIQRTEQGDSAMYLCASSLRGGVVPGELFFGEGSRLTVL.

This sequence joins TRBV7-2 and TRBJ2-3, with D perhaps being TRBD1 or TRBD2 (5 bases each). Germline V lookup: CDR1 SGHTA, CDR2 FQGNSA. V was trimmed by 4 bases and J by 2 bases, leaving 13 bases between them. The CDR3 totals 15 residues. The CDR3 DNA reads as TGTGCCAGCAGCTCCCTCGGGGCCGCCACAGATACGCAGTATTTT. Translation: CASSSLGAATDTQYF.

This clone was detected a few times. The V call is TRBV4-1, the J call TRBJ2-5, with 10 nucleotides matching TRBD2. The J segment lost 4 bases and the V segment lost 4 bases, leaving 6 bases of the junction unmatched. Germline CDR1 reads MGHRA; CDR2 reads YSYEKL. The CDR3 loop spans 15 amino acids. The CDR3 sequence: CASSLSGGAVETQYF. The DNA for the CDR3 is TGCGCCAGCAGCCTGAGCGGGGGGGCCGTAGAGACCCAGTACTTC.